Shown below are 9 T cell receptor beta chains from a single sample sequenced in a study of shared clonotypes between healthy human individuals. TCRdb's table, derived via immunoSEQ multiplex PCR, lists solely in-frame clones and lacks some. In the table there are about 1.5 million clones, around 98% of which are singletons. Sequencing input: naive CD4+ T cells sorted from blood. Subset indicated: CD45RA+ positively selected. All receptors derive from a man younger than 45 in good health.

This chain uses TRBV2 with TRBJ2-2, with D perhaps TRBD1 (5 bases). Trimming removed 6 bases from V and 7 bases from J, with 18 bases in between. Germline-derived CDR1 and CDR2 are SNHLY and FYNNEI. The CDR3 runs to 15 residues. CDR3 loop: CASRNRQRGNGELFF. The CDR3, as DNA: TGTGCCAGCAGAAACAGACAGCGTGGCAACGGGGAGCTGTTTTTT.

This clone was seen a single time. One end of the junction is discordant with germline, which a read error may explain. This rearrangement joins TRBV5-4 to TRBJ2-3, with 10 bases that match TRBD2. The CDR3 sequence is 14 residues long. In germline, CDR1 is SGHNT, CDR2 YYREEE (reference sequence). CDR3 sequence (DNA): TGTGCCAGCACCGCTAGCGGGAGCAGAGATACGCAGTATTTT. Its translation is CASTASGSRDTQYF.

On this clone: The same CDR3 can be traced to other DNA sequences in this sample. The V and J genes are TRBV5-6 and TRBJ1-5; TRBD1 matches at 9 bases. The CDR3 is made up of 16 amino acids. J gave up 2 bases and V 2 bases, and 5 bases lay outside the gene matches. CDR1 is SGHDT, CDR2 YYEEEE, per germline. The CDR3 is CASSLNRGQGNQPQHF. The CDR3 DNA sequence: TGTGCCAGCAGCTTAAACAGGGGGCAGGGCAATCAGCCCCAGCATTTT.

The CDR3 DNA sequence: TGCGCCAGCAGTGGGCCCAGACAGGGCGGGGCTGAAGCTTTCTTT. Protein: CASSGPRQGGAEAFF. The chain recombines TRBV10-2 with TRBJ1-1, with TRBD1 identical over 7 bases. CDR3 length equals 15 residues. Germline trimming cut 4 bases from V and 6 bases from J; bases unmatched to any gene: 11. Germline lookup yields CDR1 WSHSY and CDR2 SAAADI.

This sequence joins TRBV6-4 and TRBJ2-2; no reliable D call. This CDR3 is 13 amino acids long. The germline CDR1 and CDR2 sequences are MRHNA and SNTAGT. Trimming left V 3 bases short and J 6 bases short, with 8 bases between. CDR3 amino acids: CASSETQPGELFF. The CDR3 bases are TGTGCCAGCAGTGAAACACAGCCCGGGGAGCTGTTTTTT.

This CDR3 is CASSDPRARANEKLFF. Here the CDR3 DNA reads TGTGCCAGCAGCGACCCAAGGGCGCGAGCTAATGAAAAACTGTTTTTT. This chain connects TRBV5-5 to TRBJ1-4; D is unclear. Germline assignment: CDR1 SGHKS and CDR2 YYEKEE (reference sequence). The germline V and J ends were trimmed by 4 bases and 3 bases, with 16 bases remaining between them. The CDR3 loop spans 16 amino acids.

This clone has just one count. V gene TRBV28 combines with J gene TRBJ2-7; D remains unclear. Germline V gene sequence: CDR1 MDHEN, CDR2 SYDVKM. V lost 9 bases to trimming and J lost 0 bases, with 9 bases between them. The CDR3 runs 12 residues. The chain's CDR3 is CASKPSSYEQYF. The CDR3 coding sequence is TGTGCCAGTAAGCCGAGCTCCTACGAGCAGTACTTC.

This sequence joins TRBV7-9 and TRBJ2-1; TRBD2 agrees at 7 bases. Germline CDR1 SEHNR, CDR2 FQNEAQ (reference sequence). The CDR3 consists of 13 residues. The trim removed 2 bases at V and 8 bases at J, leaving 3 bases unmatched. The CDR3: CASSLLAADEQFF. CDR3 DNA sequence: TGTGCCAGCAGCTTACTAGCGGCAGATGAGCAGTTCTTC.

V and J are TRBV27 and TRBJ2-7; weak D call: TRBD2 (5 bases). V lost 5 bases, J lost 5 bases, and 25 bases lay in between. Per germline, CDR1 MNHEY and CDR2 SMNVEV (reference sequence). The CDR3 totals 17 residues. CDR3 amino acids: CASSTRGRTLGGHEQYF. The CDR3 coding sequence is TGTGCCAGCAGTACCAGAGGCAGGACGCTAGGAGGACACGAGCAGTACTTC.